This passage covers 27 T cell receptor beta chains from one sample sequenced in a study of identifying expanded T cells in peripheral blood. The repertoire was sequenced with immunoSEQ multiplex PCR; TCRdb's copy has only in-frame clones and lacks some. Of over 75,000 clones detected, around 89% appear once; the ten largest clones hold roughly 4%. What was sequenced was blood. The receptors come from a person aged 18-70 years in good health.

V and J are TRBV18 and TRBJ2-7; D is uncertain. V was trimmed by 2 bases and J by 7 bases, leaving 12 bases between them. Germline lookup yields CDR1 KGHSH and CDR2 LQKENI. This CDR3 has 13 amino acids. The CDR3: CASSPAASGEQYF. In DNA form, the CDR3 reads TGTGCCAGCTCACCAGCGGCCTCTGGGGAGCAGTACTTC.

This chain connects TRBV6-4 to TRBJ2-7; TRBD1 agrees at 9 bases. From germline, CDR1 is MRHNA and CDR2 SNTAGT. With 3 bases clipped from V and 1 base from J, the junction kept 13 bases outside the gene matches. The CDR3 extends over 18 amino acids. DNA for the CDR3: TGTGCCAGCAGTGAAGCCTATTGGTACAGGGGGCTTTCCTACGAGCAGTACTTC. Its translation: CASSEAYWYRGLSYEQYF.

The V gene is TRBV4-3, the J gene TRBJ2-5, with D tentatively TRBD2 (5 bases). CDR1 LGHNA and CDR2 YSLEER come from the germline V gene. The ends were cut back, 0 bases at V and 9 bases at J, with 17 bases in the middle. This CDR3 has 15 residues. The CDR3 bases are TGCGCCAGCAGCCAAGATCGGACTCCCAGCTGGCCCCAGTACTTC. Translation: CASSQDRTPSWPQYF.

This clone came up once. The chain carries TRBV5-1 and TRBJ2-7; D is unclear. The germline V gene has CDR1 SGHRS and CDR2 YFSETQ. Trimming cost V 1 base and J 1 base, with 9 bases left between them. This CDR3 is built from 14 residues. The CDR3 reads CASSLRAGSYEQYF. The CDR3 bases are TGCGCCAGCAGCTTGAGGGCAGGTTCCTACGAGCAGTACTTC.

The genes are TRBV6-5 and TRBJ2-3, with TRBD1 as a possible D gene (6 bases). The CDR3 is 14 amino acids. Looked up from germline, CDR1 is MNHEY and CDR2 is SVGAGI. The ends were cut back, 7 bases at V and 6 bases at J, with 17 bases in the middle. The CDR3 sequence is CASTSLGGGDTQYF. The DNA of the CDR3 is TGTGCCAGCACCTCACTAGGGGGTGGGGATACGCAGTATTTT.

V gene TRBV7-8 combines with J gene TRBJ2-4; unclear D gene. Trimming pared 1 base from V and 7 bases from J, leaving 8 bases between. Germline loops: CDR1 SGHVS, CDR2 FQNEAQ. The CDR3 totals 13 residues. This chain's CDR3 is CASSLDDGNIQYF. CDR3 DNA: TGTGCCAGCAGCTTAGATGATGGGAACATTCAGTACTTC.

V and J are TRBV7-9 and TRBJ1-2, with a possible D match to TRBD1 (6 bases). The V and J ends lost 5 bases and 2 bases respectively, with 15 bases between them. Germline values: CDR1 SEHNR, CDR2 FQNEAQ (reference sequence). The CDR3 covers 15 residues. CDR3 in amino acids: CASSRVGGRNYGYTF. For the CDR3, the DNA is TGTGCCAGCAGCCGCGTTGGGGGCAGGAACTATGGCTACACCTTC.

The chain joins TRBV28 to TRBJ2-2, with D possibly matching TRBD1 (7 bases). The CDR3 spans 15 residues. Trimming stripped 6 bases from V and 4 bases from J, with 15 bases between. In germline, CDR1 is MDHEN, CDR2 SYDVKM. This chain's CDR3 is CASSPDREVTGELFF. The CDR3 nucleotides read TGTGCCAGCAGCCCCGACAGGGAGGTCACCGGGGAGCTGTTTTTT.

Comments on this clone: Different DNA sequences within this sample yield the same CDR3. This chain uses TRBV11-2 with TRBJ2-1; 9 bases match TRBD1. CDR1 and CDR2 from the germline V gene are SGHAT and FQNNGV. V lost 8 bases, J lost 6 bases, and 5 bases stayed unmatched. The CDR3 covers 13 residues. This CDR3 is CASSLTGGNEQFF. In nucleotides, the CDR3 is TGTGCCAGCTCGTTGACAGGGGGCAATGAGCAGTTCTTC.

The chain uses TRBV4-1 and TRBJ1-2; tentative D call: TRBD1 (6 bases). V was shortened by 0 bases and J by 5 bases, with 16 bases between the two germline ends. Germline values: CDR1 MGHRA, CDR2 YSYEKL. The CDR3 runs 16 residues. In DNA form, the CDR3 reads TGCGCCAGCAGCCAAGATCGGTCAGGACAGCTATATGGCTACACCTTC. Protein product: CASSQDRSGQLYGYTF.

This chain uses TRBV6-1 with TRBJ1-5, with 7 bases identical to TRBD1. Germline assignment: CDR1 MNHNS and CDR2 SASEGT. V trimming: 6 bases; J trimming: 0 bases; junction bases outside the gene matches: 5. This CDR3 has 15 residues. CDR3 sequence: CASRGTAISNQPQHF. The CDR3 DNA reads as TGTGCCAGCAGGGGGACAGCGATTAGCAATCAGCCCCAGCATTTT.

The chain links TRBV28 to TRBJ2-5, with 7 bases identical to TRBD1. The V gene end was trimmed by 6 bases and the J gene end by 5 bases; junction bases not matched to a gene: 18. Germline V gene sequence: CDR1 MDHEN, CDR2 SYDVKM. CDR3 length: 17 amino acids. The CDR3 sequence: CASSPDRDPARWETQYF. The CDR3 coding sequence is TGTGCCAGCAGCCCCGACAGGGACCCCGCTAGGTGGGAGACCCAGTACTTC.

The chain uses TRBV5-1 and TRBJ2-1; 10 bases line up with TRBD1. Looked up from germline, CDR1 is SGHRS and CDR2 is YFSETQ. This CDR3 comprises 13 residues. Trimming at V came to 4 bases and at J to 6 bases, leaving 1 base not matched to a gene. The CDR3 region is CASSGQGVNEQFF. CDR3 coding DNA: TGCGCCAGCAGCGGACAGGGGGTCAATGAGCAGTTCTTC.

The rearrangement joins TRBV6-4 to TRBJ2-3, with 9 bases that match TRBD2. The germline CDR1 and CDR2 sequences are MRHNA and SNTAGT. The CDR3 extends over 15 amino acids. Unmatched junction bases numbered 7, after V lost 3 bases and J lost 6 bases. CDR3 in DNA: TGTGCCAGCAGTGAGGCAGCGGGGGGCCCCGATACGCAGTATTTT. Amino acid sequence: CASSEAAGGPDTQYF.

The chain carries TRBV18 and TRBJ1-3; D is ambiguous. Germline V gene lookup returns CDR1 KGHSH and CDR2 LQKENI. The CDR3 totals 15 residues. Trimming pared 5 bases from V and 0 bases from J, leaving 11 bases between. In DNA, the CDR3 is TGTGCCAGCTCAACCCCAGGCTCCTCTGGAAACACCATATATTTT. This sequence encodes CASSTPGSSGNTIYF. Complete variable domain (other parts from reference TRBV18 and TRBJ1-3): NAGVMQNPRHLVRRRGQEARLRCSPMKGHSHVYWYRQLPEEGLKFMVYLQKENIIDESGMPKERFSAEFPKEGPSILRIQQVVRGDSAAYFCASSTPGSSGNTIYFGEGSWLTVV.

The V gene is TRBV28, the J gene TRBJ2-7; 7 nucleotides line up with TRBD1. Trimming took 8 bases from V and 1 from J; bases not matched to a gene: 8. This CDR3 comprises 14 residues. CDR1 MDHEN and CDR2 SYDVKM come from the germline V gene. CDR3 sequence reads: CASGSGTASYEQYF. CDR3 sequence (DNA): TGTGCCAGCGGTTCCGGGACAGCATCCTACGAGCAGTACTTC.

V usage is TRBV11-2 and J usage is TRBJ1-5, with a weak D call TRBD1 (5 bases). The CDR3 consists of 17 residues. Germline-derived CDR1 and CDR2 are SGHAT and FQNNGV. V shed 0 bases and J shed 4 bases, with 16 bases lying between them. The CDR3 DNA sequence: TGTGCCAGCAGCTTAGATCAGGGCAGGCTGAGTAATCAGCCCCAGCATTTT. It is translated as CASSLDQGRLSNQPQHF.

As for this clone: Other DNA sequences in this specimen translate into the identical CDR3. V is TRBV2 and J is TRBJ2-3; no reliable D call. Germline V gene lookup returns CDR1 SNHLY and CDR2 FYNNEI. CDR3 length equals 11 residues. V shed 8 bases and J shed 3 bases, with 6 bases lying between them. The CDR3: CASRVTDTQYF. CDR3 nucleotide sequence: TGTGCCAGCCGCGTAACAGATACGCAGTATTTT. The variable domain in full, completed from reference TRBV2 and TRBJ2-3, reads EPEVTQTPSHQVTQMGQEVILRCVPISNHLYFYWYRQILGQKVEFLVSFYNNEISEKSEIFDDQFSVERPDGSNFTLKIRSTKLEDSAMYFCASRVTDTQYFGPGTRLTVL.

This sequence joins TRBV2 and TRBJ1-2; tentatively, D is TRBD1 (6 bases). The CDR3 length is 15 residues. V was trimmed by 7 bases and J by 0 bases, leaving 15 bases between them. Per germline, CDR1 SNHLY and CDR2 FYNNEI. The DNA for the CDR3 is TGTGCCAGCAAAGCCACAGGGTTAGCTAACTATGGCTACACCTTC. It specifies CASKATGLANYGYTF.

Here the CDR3 reads CAGRDRGAIEQFF. The CDR3 DNA reads as TGTGCCGGACGGGACAGGGGGGCCATCGAGCAGTTCTTC. V and J are TRBV2 and TRBJ2-1; 11 positions agree with TRBD1. The CDR3 loop spans 13 amino acids. V shed 11 bases, J shed 10 bases, and the junction held 10 bases outside the gene matches. Per the germline V gene, CDR1 is SNHLY and CDR2 is FYNNEI.

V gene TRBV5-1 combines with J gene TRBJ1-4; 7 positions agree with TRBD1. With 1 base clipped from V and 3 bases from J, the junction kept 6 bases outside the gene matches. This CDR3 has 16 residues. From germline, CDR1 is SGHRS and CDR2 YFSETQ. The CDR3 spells CASSLSGQAANEKLFF. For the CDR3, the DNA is TGCGCCAGCAGCTTGTCCGGACAGGCGGCTAATGAAAAACTGTTTTTT.

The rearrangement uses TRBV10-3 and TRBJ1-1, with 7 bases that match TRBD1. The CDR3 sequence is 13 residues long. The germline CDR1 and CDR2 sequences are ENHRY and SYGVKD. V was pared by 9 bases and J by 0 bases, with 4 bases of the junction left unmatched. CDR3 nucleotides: TGTGCCATTGACAGGGAATTGAACACTGAAGCTTTCTTT. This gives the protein CAIDRELNTEAFF.

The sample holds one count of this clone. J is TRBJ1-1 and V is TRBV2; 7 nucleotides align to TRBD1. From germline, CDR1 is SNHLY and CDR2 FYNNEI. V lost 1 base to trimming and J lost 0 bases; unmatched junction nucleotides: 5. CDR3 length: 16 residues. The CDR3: CASSEGAGGMNTEAFF. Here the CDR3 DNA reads TGTGCCAGCAGTGAAGGTGCAGGGGGAATGAACACTGAAGCTTTCTTT.

In DNA, the CDR3 is TGTGCCAGCAGTTTAGGGCCCCACCGGAGGCGGGAGCTGTTTTTT. Its translation is CASSLGPHRRRELFF. V is TRBV28 and J is TRBJ2-2; weak D call: TRBD2 (5 bases). CDR1 is MDHEN, CDR2 SYDVKM, per germline. The CDR3 covers 15 residues. Trimming cost V 2 bases and J 9 bases, with 16 bases left between them.

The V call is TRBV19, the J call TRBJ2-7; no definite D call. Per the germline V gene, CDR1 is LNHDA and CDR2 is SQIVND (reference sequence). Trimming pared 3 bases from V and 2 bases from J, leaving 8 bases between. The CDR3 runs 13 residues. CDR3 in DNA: TGTGCCAGTAGTATTAAGGAAGCCTACGAGCAGTACTTC. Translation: CASSIKEAYEQYF.

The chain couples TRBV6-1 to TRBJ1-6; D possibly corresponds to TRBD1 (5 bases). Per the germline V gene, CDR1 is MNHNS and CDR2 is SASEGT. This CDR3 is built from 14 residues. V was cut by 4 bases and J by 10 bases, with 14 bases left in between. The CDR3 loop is CASSVRQGSSPLHF. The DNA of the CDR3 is TGTGCCAGCAGTGTGCGTCAGGGATCCTCACCCCTCCACTTT.

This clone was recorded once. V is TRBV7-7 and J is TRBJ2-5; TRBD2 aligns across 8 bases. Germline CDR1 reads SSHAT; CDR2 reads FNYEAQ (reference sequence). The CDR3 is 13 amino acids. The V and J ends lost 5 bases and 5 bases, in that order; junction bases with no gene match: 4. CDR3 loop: CASSRGGAETQYF. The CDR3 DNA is TGTGCCAGCAGCCGGGGGGGTGCCGAGACCCAGTACTTC. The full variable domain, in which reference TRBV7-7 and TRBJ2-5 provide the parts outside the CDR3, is GAGVSQSPRYKVTKRGQDVTLRCDPISSHATLYWYQQALGQGPEFLTYFNYEAQPDKSGLPSDRFSAERPEGSISTLTIQRTEQRDSAMYRCASSRGGAETQYFGPGTRLLVL.